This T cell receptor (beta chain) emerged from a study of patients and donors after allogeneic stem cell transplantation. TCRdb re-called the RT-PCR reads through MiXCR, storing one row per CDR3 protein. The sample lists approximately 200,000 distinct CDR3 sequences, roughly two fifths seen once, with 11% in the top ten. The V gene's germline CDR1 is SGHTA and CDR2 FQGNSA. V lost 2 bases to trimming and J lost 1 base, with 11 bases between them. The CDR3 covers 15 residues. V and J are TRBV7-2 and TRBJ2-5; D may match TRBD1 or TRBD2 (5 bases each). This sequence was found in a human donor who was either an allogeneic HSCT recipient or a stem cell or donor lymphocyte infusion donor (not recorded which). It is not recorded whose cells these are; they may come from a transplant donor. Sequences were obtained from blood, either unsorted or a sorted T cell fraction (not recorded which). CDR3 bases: TGTGCCAGCAGCTTAAGGGGACCCAGCCAAGAGACCCAGTACTTC. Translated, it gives CASSLRGPSQETQYF.